This T cell receptor beta chain was profiled in a study of OX40 agonist ivuxolimab in advanced cancers. General observations from the study: Dose levels from 0.1 to 3.0 mg/kg saw CD4+ and CD8+ blood T cells expand clonally by week 6.

Germline V gene data show CDR1 as MNHNS and CDR2 as SASEGT. V was shortened by 0 bases and J by 8 bases, with 13 bases between the two germline ends. This CDR3 is built from 15 residues. This table comes from immunoSEQ multiplex PCR, and its TCRdb copy is limited to in-frame clones, with some not included. Of roughly 86,000 clones listed, 92% are singletons. As to this clone: Its cognate antigen is unknown.

The sequence derives from an adult with an advanced solid tumor such as melanoma, head and neck, liver or kidney cancer. The chain recombines TRBV6-1 with TRBJ1-4, with a possible D match to TRBD1 (5 bases). This specimen consisted of CD4+ or CD8+ T cells sorted from blood, obtained in a trial of the OX40 agonist ivuxolimab. This chain's CDR3 is CASSEALGVGEKLFF. CDR3 nucleotides: TGTGCCAGCAGTGAAGCGCTAGGGGTGGGGGAAAAACTGTTTTTT.